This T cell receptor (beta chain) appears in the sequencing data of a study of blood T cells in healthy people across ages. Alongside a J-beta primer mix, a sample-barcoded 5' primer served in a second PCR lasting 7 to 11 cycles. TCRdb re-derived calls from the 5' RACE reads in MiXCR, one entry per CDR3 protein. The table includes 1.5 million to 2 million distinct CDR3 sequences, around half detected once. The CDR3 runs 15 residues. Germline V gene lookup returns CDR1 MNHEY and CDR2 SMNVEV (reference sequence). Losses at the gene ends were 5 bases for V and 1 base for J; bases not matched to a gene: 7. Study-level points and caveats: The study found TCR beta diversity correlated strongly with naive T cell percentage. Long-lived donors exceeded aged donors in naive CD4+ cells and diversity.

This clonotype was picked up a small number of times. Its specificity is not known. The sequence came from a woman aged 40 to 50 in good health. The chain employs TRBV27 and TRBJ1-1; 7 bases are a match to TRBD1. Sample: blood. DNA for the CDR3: TGTGCCAGCAGTCCAGCCGGGACAGCGAACACTGAAGCTTTCTTT. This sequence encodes CASSPAGTANTEAFF.